The 24 T cell receptor beta chains listed next were all sequenced from one sample in a study of T-cell memory formation after mild COVID-19. TCRdb analysed the 5' RACE reads with MiXCR anew, one entry per CDR3 protein. The table lists 150,000 to 200,000 distinct CDR3 sequences, 11% of them singletons. Sequenced sample: PBMCs or a T cell subset sorted from them (not recorded which). Receptors were obtained from a young man who had mild COVID-19 (a few samples of this study predate the infection). Cell type and time point are not known.

The chain is built from TRBV20-1 and TRBJ2-5; D perhaps matches TRBD1 (5 bases). CDR1 is DFQATT, CDR2 SNEGSKA, per germline (reference sequence). Trimming left V 6 bases short and J 3 bases short, with 17 bases between. The CDR3 is 14 amino acids. CDR3 DNA: TGCAGTGCGGTGAGACAGTATTACGAAGAGACCCAGTACTTC. This gives the protein CSAVRQYYEETQYF.

The chain uses TRBV12-3 or TRBV12-4 and TRBJ1-3; a weak D match, TRBD1 (5 bases). The CDR3 is 14 amino acids. V lost 6 bases and J 0 bases, leaving 9 bases between the germline ends. CDR3 amino acids: CASSQQVSGNTIYF. Written as DNA, the CDR3 is TGTGCCAGCAGCCAACAGGTCTCTGGAAACACCATATATTTT.

This chain connects TRBV18 to TRBJ2-1; 10 bases fit TRBD1. Germline trimming cut 0 bases from V and 7 bases from J; bases unmatched to any gene: 12. The CDR3 is 18 residues long. Germline values: CDR1 KGHSH, CDR2 LQKENI. CDR3 in amino acids: CASSPPLSGTGARNEQFF. The CDR3 coding sequence is TGTGCCAGCTCACCACCGCTTAGTGGGACAGGGGCCAGAAATGAGCAGTTCTTC.

This clonotype was detected many times. The chain employs TRBV10-3 and TRBJ2-7; 7 nucleotides line up with TRBD1. Unmatched junction bases numbered 8, after V lost 10 bases and J lost 2 bases. Germline V lookup: CDR1 ENHRY, CDR2 SYGVKD. The CDR3 extends over 13 amino acids. The CDR3 is CATLAQGAYEQYV. DNA of the CDR3: TGTGCCACCCTAGCCCAGGGGGCCTACGAGCAGTACGTC.

In this sample, this clonotype turned up a few times. The chain links TRBV20-1 to TRBJ1-5, with D tentatively TRBD1 (5 bases). Germline CDR1 reads DFQATT; CDR2 reads SNEGSKA (reference sequence). V lost 0 bases, J lost 10 bases, and 22 bases lay in between. The CDR3 length is 16 residues. The DNA of the CDR3 is TGCAGTGCTAGAGATGGGTGGAGGGAACCGGGGGGACCCCAGCATTTT. Residues: CSARDGWREPGGPQHF.

This clonotype was observed at least ten times. The chain combines TRBV6-2 or TRBV6-3 with TRBJ2-2; the match to TRBD2 covers 8 bases. V lost 7 bases to trimming and J lost 7 bases; unmatched junction nucleotides: 5. This CDR3 is built from 13 residues. CDR1 and CDR2 (germline): MNHEY, SVGEGT. CDR3 region: CASKQRGNGELFF. The CDR3 bases are TGTGCCAGCAAACAGCGGGGGAACGGGGAGCTGTTTTTT.

The chain employs TRBV6-2 or TRBV6-3 and TRBJ2-4; D gene unclear. With 6 bases removed from V and 1 base from J, the gap between germline ends came to 7 bases. This CDR3 is built from 13 residues. The germline V gene encodes CDR1 MNHEY and CDR2 SVGEGT. For the CDR3, the DNA is TGTGCCAGCAGGCCGACGGCCAAAAACATTCAGTACTTC. Translated: CASRPTAKNIQYF.

This CDR3 is CASSHIAGGNEQFF. The CDR3 region has the DNA TGCGCCAGCAGCCACATAGCGGGGGGAAATGAGCAGTTCTTC. V usage is TRBV4-1 and J usage is TRBJ2-1, with 10 bases lining up with TRBD2. The CDR3 has 14 residues. J gave up 7 bases and V 3 bases, and 3 bases lay outside the gene matches. Per germline, CDR1 MGHRA and CDR2 YSYEKL.

This clonotype was detected many times. The chain links TRBV2 to TRBJ2-7; TRBD2 agrees at 14 bases. Germline lookup yields CDR1 SNHLY and CDR2 FYNNEI. The CDR3 sequence is 16 residues long. With 6 bases clipped from V and 5 bases from J, the junction kept 9 bases outside the gene matches. CDR3 nucleotide sequence: TGTGCCAGCAGGAGGACTAGCGGGGGGACCCGTGACGAGCAGTACTTC. Its protein product is CASRRTSGGTRDEQYF.

There are a few counts of this clonotype. The chain joins TRBV11-2 to TRBJ2-3; a weak D match, TRBD2 (6 bases). V was pared by 4 bases and J by 8 bases, with 13 bases between. Germline-derived CDR1 and CDR2 are SGHAT and FQNNGV. This CDR3 is built from 13 residues. CDR3 in DNA: TGTGCCAGCAGCTCTGACGGGGGTGGTACGCAGTATTTT. This codes for CASSSDGGGTQYF.

In its sample, this clonotype was seen a few times. The chain employs TRBV11-2 and TRBJ2-5; the D gene could be TRBD1 or TRBD2 (5 bases each). The CDR3 has 16 residues. V shed 6 bases and J shed 4 bases, with 21 bases lying between them. Per germline, CDR1 SGHAT and CDR2 FQNNGV. CDR3 protein: CASRSAGTQRGETQYF. The CDR3 bases are TGTGCCAGCAGGTCAGCCGGGACCCAAAGAGGAGAGACCCAGTACTTC.

This clonotype came up a few times. The V call is TRBV5-6, the J call TRBJ1-5; D remains ambiguous. Germline V CDR1 and CDR2: SGHDT, YYEEEE. The CDR3 extends over 13 amino acids. Trimming removed 4 bases at V and 5 bases at J, with 10 bases between. The CDR3 DNA reads TGTGCCAGCAGCAAGTCAAGAGATCAGCCCCAGCATTTT. It yields the protein CASSKSRDQPQHF. The variable domain in full, completed from reference TRBV5-6 and TRBJ1-5, reads DAGVTQSPTHLIKTRGQQVTLRCSPKSGHDTVSWYQQALGQGPQFIFQYYEEEERQRGNFPDRFSGHQFPNYSSELNVNALLLGDSALYLCASSKSRDQPQHFGDGTRLSIL.

In this sample, this clonotype turned up many times. The chain employs TRBV7-2 and TRBJ2-7, with D maybe TRBD2 (6 bases). CDR1 SGHTA and CDR2 FQGNSA come from the germline V gene. The CDR3 is 14 amino acids. Trimming took off 10 bases at V and 0 bases at J, with 16 bases between the two ends. The CDR3 here is CATQARGSSYEQYF. As DNA, the CDR3 is TGTGCCACCCAAGCTCGGGGGAGCTCCTACGAGCAGTACTTC. Combining the CDR3 with reference TRBV7-2 and TRBJ2-7 gives the whole variable domain GAGVSQSPSNKVTEKGKDVELRCDPISGHTALYWYRQSLGQGLEFLIYFQGNSAPDKSGLPSDRFSAERTGGSVSTLTIQRTQQEDSAVYLCATQARGSSYEQYFGPGTRLTVT.

The genes are TRBV9 and TRBJ2-3, with unresolved D. The CDR3 has 16 amino acids. With 0 bases removed from V and 1 base from J, the gap between germline ends came to 12 bases. Germline lookup yields CDR1 SGDLS and CDR2 YYNGEE. The CDR3 bases are TGTGCCAGCAGCGTAGCACCCGGGTTAGGCACAGATACGCAGTATTTT. Its protein is CASSVAPGLGTDTQYF.

The chain links TRBV4-3 to TRBJ2-5; 10 nucleotides agree with TRBD2. This CDR3 comprises 16 residues. Looked up from germline, CDR1 is LGHNA and CDR2 is YSLEER. With 1 base clipped from V and 7 bases from J, the junction kept 9 bases outside the gene matches. The DNA for the CDR3 is TGCGCCAGCAGCCAAGCCGGCGGTCTAGCGGGGGTGACCCAGTACTTC. Translating it yields CASSQAGGLAGVTQYF.

This clonotype showed up just once. The rearrangement uses TRBV7-9 and TRBJ2-3, with 12 bases that match TRBD2. V trimming: 3 bases; J trimming: 4 bases; junction bases outside the gene matches: 5. The CDR3 spans 16 residues. The germline gives CDR1 SEHNR, CDR2 FQNEAQ (reference sequence). The CDR3 DNA follows: TGTGCCAGCAGCTTGCGACTAGCGGGGGAGGCAGATACGCAGTATTTT. It yields the protein CASSLRLAGEADTQYF.

This clonotype was detected a few times. The rearrangement links TRBV20-1 to TRBJ1-2; 8 bases align to TRBD1. With 2 bases clipped from V and 0 bases from J, the junction kept 2 bases outside the gene matches. The CDR3 sequence is 14 residues long. CDR1 and CDR2 from the germline V gene are DFQATT and SNEGSKA (reference sequence). Here the CDR3 reads CSARTQGANYGYTF. Written as DNA, the CDR3 is TGCAGTGCTAGAACACAGGGGGCTAACTATGGCTACACCTTC.

V gene TRBV10-3 combines with J gene TRBJ2-2; perhaps TRBD1 as D (7 bases). Germline CDR1 ENHRY, CDR2 SYGVKD. The V and J ends lost 10 bases and 7 bases respectively, with 10 bases between them. The CDR3 is 11 amino acids. The CDR3 DNA reads as TGTGCCACCAGGGGGGTCGGGGAGCTGTTTTTT. Translation: CATRGVGELFF.

This chain joins TRBV20-1 and TRBJ2-2, with D perhaps matching TRBD2 (5 bases). Per germline, CDR1 DFQATT and CDR2 SNEGSKA (reference sequence). V was cut by 3 bases and J by 10 bases, with 21 bases left in between. The CDR3 consists of 15 residues. The CDR3 reads CSARYLGSWATELFF. The CDR3 DNA reads TGCAGTGCTAGGTACCTGGGGAGCTGGGCAACGGAGCTGTTTTTT.

This clonotype was found a few times. The CDR3 reads CASSRRAASGPQHF. The CDR3 nucleotides are TGTGCCAGCAGTCGCCGGGCGGCCTCAGGGCCCCAGCATTTT. This sequence joins TRBV12-3 or TRBV12-4 and TRBJ1-5; no definite D call. Trimming shortened V by 5 bases and J by 9 bases, and 17 bases separated the two germline ends. The CDR3 is 14 amino acids.

This clonotype came up many times. CDR3 region: CASSLESGTEQYF. The CDR3 bases are TGCGCCAGCAGCTTGGAATCGGGGACCGAGCAGTACTTC. The rearrangement joins TRBV5-1 to TRBJ2-7, with D possibly being TRBD1 or TRBD2 (5 bases each). V lost 0 bases and J lost 6, with 10 bases in between. CDR1 and CDR2 from the germline V gene are SGHRS and YFSETQ. The length of the CDR3 is 13 residues.

A few counts support this clonotype. The CDR3 reads CASSDWTGRSYNEQFF. The CDR3 DNA follows: TGTGCCAGCAGTGACTGGACAGGGCGCTCCTACAATGAGCAGTTCTTC. The chain recombines TRBV6-2 or TRBV6-3 with TRBJ2-1; 8 nucleotides align to TRBD1. Germline CDR1 MNHEY, CDR2 SVGEGT. With 5 bases clipped from V and 0 bases from J, the junction kept 6 bases outside the gene matches. The CDR3 runs to 16 residues.

This clonotype was counted a few times. The V call is TRBV18, the J call TRBJ2-7; TRBD2 agrees at 7 bases. CDR3 size: 19 residues. The germline gives CDR1 KGHSH, CDR2 LQKENI. Losses at the gene ends were 2 bases for V and 1 base for J; bases not matched to a gene: 17. CDR3 nucleotides: TGTGCCAGCTCACCAAGGGGAGGTCGCGGGGGACGACTATCCTACGAGCAGTACTTC. Translating it yields CASSPRGGRGGRLSYEQYF. Complete variable domain (other parts from reference TRBV18 and TRBJ2-7): NAGVMQNPRHLVRRRGQEARLRCSPMKGHSHVYWYRQLPEEGLKFMVYLQKENIIDESGMPKERFSAEFPKEGPSILRIQQVVRGDSAAYFCASSPRGGRGGRLSYEQYFGPGTRLTVT.

The chain couples TRBV7-8 to TRBJ2-3; TRBD2 is a possible D gene (5 bases). This CDR3 spans 16 amino acids. Germline V gene sequence: CDR1 SGHVS, CDR2 FQNEAQ. V gave up 5 bases and J gave up 6 bases, with 21 bases separating them. The CDR3 coding sequence is TGTGCCAGCAGCCACCGACGGGCCCCCAGGAGGGATACGCAGTATTTT. Its translation is CASSHRRAPRRDTQYF.